These 23 T cell receptor beta chains were all obtained from the same sample, sequenced in a study of Graves' ophthalmopathy and Graves' hyperthyroidism. CDR3 regions of TCR beta were amplified from RNA transcripts. Investigators did first-round RT-PCR with HTBI primers, then second-round multiplex PCR. TCRdb called the multiplex PCR reads again in MiXCR, with one record for every CDR3 protein. The sample yields almost 750,000 distinct CDR3 sequences, roughly two fifths seen once. The sequencing sample was made of peripheral blood. The receptors derive from an adult man with Graves' ophthalmopathy.

This clonotype occurred many times. This chain uses TRBV10-2 with TRBJ1-5, with D tentatively TRBD1 (5 bases). The germline CDR1 and CDR2 sequences are WSHSY and SAAADI. Trimming left V 2 bases short and J 7 bases short, with 12 bases between. The CDR3 sequence is 14 residues long. The CDR3 nucleotides are TGCGCCAGCAGTGAGAGGAGGGGAGGACAGCCCCAGCATTTT. Protein sequence: CASSERRGGQPQHF.

The V gene is TRBV10-3, the J gene TRBJ2-7; 10 bases align to TRBD2. The J call may be faulty, since TRBJ2-1 better matches the DNA end. CDR1 is ENHRY, CDR2 SYGVKD, per germline. The CDR3 totals 15 residues. The CDR3 region is CAISSSGGGYNEQFF. Here the CDR3 DNA reads TGTGCCATCAGTTCCAGCGGGGGGGGATACAATGAGCAGTTCTTC.

This chain uses TRBV6-6 with TRBJ1-1; tentative D call: TRBD1 (5 bases). The CDR3 is made up of 13 amino acids. Germline V gene lookup returns CDR1 MNHNY and CDR2 SVGAGI (reference sequence). V lost 4 bases to trimming and J lost 6 bases, with 12 bases between them. CDR3 residues: CASSFSRDPEAFF. The CDR3 DNA reads TGTGCCAGCAGTTTCTCGAGGGACCCTGAAGCTTTCTTT.

V gene TRBV6-5 combines with J gene TRBJ1-2, with unresolved D. Germline V gene sequence: CDR1 MNHEY, CDR2 SVGAGI. The CDR3 has 13 residues. The germline V and J ends were trimmed by 0 bases and 2 bases, with 4 bases remaining between them. The CDR3 here is CASSYSKNYGYTF. CDR3 DNA sequence: TGTGCCAGCAGTTACTCGAAGAACTATGGCTACACCTTC.

The CDR3 loop is CASSLWRGQETQYF. Written as DNA, the CDR3 is TGTGCCAGTAGCTTGTGGCGAGGACAAGAGACCCAGTACTTC. The chain employs TRBV19 and TRBJ2-5; no definite D call. V shed 6 bases and J shed 2 bases, with 13 bases lying between them. Germline lookup yields CDR1 LNHDA and CDR2 SQIVND (reference sequence). The CDR3 spans 14 residues.

The J gene is TRBJ2-7, the V gene TRBV29-1, with 13 bases lining up with TRBD2. V lost 8 bases to trimming and J lost 2 bases; unmatched junction nucleotides: 3. Looked up from germline, CDR1 is SQVTM and CDR2 is ANQGSEA. CDR3 length: 13 residues. CDR3 in DNA: TGCAGCCAAGGACTAGCGGGGGCCTACGAGCAGTACTTC. Its protein is CSQGLAGAYEQYF.

This clonotype was found many times. V usage is TRBV7-6 and J usage is TRBJ1-1; perhaps TRBD1 as D (6 bases). The ends were cut back, 5 bases at V and 0 bases at J, with 13 bases in the middle. The CDR3 consists of 15 residues. Germline V gene lookup returns CDR1 SGHVS and CDR2 FNYEAQ. In nucleotides, the CDR3 is TGTGCCAGCAGCCCAGGGGTGGTAGTGAACACTGAAGCTTTCTTT. It yields the protein CASSPGVVVNTEAFF. The full variable domain, with the rest looked up from reference TRBV7-6 and TRBJ1-1, is GAGVSQSPRYKVTKRGQDVALRCDPISGHVSLYWYRQALGQGPEFLTYFNYEAQQDKSGLPNDRFSAERPEGSISTLTIQRTEQRDSAMYRCASSPGVVVNTEAFFGQGTRLTVV.

This chain links TRBV25-1 with TRBJ2-7; 10 bases map to TRBD1. Germline V lookup: CDR1 MGHDK, CDR2 SYGVNS. The J segment lost 2 bases and the V segment lost 8 bases, leaving 6 bases of the junction unmatched. This CDR3 is 14 amino acids long. The CDR3 DNA reads as TGTGCCAGCCTAGCCGGGACAGGGGCCTACGAGCAGTACTTC. This gives the protein CASLAGTGAYEQYF.

This clonotype appeared a few times. This chain uses TRBV27 with TRBJ2-5; the D is unclear. Deletions cut 5 bases from V and 5 bases from J, with 9 bases between. The CDR3 is 12 residues long. The germline V gene has CDR1 MNHEY and CDR2 SMNVEV (reference sequence). The CDR3 sequence is CASSSTNETQYF. CDR3 in DNA: TGTGCCAGCAGTAGTACCAACGAGACCCAGTACTTC.

The chain is built from TRBV2 and TRBJ1-4, with D tentatively TRBD1 (5 bases). Trimming removed 2 bases from V and 7 bases from J, with 14 bases in between. CDR1 SNHLY and CDR2 FYNNEI come from the germline V gene. This CDR3 spans 15 amino acids. For the CDR3, the DNA is TGTGCCAGCAGTGAACAGCGGGCAGGGTTTGAAAAACTGTTTTTT. This codes for CASSEQRAGFEKLFF.

The V gene is TRBV9, the J gene TRBJ1-3; TRBD1 might be the D (6 bases). Germline CDR1 and CDR2: SGDLS and YYNGEE. This CDR3 comprises 15 residues. The ends were cut back, 4 bases at V and 2 bases at J, with 13 bases in the middle. The CDR3 coding sequence is TGTGCCAGCAGCCCAGGGGAGACAGCTGGAAACACCATATATTTT. Protein sequence: CASSPGETAGNTIYF.

Remarks on this clonotype: Sequence at one end of the junction differs from germline and may be a read error. DNA for the CDR3: TGTGCCAGCAGTGAATACGGGGGCCAAATTGCTGTCCCTGAAGCTTTCTTT. It codes for CASSEYGGQIAVPEAFF. The rearrangement links TRBV10-3 to TRBJ1-1; a weak D match, TRBD1 (6 bases). The CDR3 consists of 17 residues. Germline loops: CDR1 ENHRY, CDR2 SYGVKD.

The genes are TRBV12-3 or TRBV12-4 and TRBJ2-2; 10 positions match TRBD1. Losses at the gene ends were 6 bases for V and 5 bases for J; bases not matched to a gene: 6. This CDR3 is 15 amino acids long. The CDR3 DNA follows: TGTGCCAGCAGCATGACAGGGGGCTTAACCGGGGAGCTGTTTTTT. Its protein product is CASSMTGGLTGELFF.

This clonotype was seen ten or more times. J is TRBJ2-7 and V is TRBV29-1; 9 nucleotides match TRBD1. Germline V gene lookup returns CDR1 SQVTM and CDR2 ANQGSEA. CDR3 length equals 13 residues. The CDR3 region is CSVTGQGSYEQYF. CDR3 nucleotide sequence: TGCAGTGTCACGGGACAGGGTTCCTACGAGCAGTACTTC.

The chain joins TRBV20-1 to TRBJ1-3, with D possibly matching TRBD1 (6 bases). V was shortened by 4 bases and J by 7 bases, with 17 bases between the two germline ends. The CDR3 runs to 14 residues. The germline V gene encodes CDR1 DFQATT and CDR2 SNEGSKA (reference sequence). CDR3 coding DNA: TGCAGTGCTACCGGGGGCAGCGTATTGAACACCATATATTTT. Translation: CSATGGSVLNTIYF.

This clonotype was counted at least ten times. The rearrangement uses TRBV7-9 and TRBJ1-4; 12 positions agree with TRBD1. V gave up 4 bases and J gave up 4 bases; unmatched junction bases: 7. The germline gives CDR1 SEHNR, CDR2 FQNEAQ (reference sequence). The CDR3 totals 17 residues. Written as DNA, the CDR3 is TGTGCCAGCAGCTCCGGGACAGGGGGCATTGGTAATGAAAAACTGTTTTTT. This translates into CASSSGTGGIGNEKLFF.

This CDR3 reads CASSQNPGQGRNTIYF. The CDR3 DNA reads TGTGCCAGCAGCCAAAACCCCGGACAGGGCAGAAACACCATATATTTT. The genes are TRBV12-3 or TRBV12-4 and TRBJ1-3; TRBD1 agrees at 8 bases. The length of the CDR3 is 16 residues. The ends lost 6 bases at V and 5 bases at J; junction bases unmatched: 12.

This clonotype occurred once. This chain joins TRBV2 and TRBJ2-5, with unresolved D. Germline CDR1 is SNHLY and CDR2 is FYNNEI. With 8 bases removed from V and 2 bases from J, the gap between germline ends came to 9 bases. This CDR3 contains 12 residues. In nucleotides, the CDR3 is TGTGCCAGCCAACGGAATCAAGAGACCCAGTACTTC. Amino acids: CASQRNQETQYF.

This chain connects TRBV2 to TRBJ2-2; tentative D call: TRBD1 (5 bases). CDR3 length: 15 amino acids. Germline CDR1 is SNHLY and CDR2 is FYNNEI. V lost 6 bases and J lost 2, with 13 bases in between. DNA for the CDR3: TGTGCCAGCAGGCTTAACAGGCCAAACACCGGGGAGCTGTTTTTT. It specifies CASRLNRPNTGELFF. The full variable domain, rest sourced from reference TRBV2 and TRBJ2-2, is EPEVTQTPSHQVTQMGQEVILRCVPISNHLYFYWYRQILGQKVEFLVSFYNNEISEKSEIFDDQFSVERPDGSNFTLKIRSTKLEDSAMYFCASRLNRPNTGELFFGEGSRLTVL.

Concerning this clonotype: A much larger clonotype is one base distant, so this may be a read error. The chain combines TRBV9 with TRBJ1-2; D ambiguous. The CDR3 spans 14 residues. Germline V gene sequence: CDR1 SGDLS, CDR2 YYNGEE. The CDR3 loop is CASCVANGNYGYTF. In DNA form, the CDR3 reads TGTGCCAGCTGCGTAGCTAACGGAAACTATGGCTACACCTTC.

This clonotype has ten or more counts. CDR3 sequence reads: CSVVRPGDYEQYF. In DNA, the CDR3 is TGCAGCGTTGTTCGGCCAGGCGATTACGAGCAGTACTTC. The chain uses TRBV29-1 and TRBJ2-7; D is ambiguous. This CDR3 is 13 amino acids long. In germline, CDR1 is SQVTM, CDR2 ANQGSEA. With 4 bases removed from V and 4 bases from J, the gap between germline ends came to 14 bases.

Ten or more counts support this clonotype. This chain uses TRBV2 with TRBJ1-5; D perhaps matches TRBD1 (6 bases). CDR1 and CDR2 (germline): SNHLY, FYNNEI. This CDR3 region has 14 residues. Deletions cut 8 bases from V and 5 bases from J, with 16 bases between. DNA for the CDR3: TGTGCCAGCCGCTCACAGGGATTTGATCAGCCCCAGCATTTT. It is translated as CASRSQGFDQPQHF. The whole variable domain, filled in from reference TRBV2 and TRBJ1-5, reads EPEVTQTPSHQVTQMGQEVILRCVPISNHLYFYWYRQILGQKVEFLVSFYNNEISEKSEIFDDQFSVERPDGSNFTLKIRSTKLEDSAMYFCASRSQGFDQPQHFGDGTRLSIL.

This clonotype has a handful of counts. This chain uses TRBV5-1 with TRBJ1-5; 9 bases fit TRBD1. Losses at the gene ends were 4 bases for V and 1 base for J; bases not matched to a gene: 9. This CDR3 has 17 amino acids. Germline loops: CDR1 SGHRS, CDR2 YFSETQ. The DNA of the CDR3 is TGCGCCAGCAGCCCCGGGACAGGGTTTCCAAGCAATCAGCCCCAGCATTTT. It is translated as CASSPGTGFPSNQPQHF.